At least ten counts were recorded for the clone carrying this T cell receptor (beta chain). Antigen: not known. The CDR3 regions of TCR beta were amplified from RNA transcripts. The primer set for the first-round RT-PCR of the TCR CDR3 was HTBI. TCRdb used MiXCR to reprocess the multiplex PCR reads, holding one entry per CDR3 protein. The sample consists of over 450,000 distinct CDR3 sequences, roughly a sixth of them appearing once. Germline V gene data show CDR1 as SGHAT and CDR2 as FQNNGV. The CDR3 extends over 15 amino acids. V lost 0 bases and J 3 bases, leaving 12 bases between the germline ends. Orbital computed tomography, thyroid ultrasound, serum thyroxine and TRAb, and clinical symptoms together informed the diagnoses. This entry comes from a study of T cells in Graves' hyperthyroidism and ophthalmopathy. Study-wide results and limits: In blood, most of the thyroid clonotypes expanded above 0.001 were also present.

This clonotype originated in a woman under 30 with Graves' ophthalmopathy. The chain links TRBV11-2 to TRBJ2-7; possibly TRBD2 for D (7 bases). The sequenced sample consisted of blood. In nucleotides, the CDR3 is TGTGCCAGCAGCTTAGATCCAGGGGAGGGCTACGAGCAGTACTTC. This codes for CASSLDPGEGYEQYF. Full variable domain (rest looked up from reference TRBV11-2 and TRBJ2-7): EAGVAQSPRYKIIEKRQSVAFWCNPISGHATLYWYQQILGQGPKLLIQFQNNGVVDDSQLPKDRFSAERLKGVDSTLKIQPAKLEDSAVYLCASSLDPGEGYEQYFGPGTRLTVT.